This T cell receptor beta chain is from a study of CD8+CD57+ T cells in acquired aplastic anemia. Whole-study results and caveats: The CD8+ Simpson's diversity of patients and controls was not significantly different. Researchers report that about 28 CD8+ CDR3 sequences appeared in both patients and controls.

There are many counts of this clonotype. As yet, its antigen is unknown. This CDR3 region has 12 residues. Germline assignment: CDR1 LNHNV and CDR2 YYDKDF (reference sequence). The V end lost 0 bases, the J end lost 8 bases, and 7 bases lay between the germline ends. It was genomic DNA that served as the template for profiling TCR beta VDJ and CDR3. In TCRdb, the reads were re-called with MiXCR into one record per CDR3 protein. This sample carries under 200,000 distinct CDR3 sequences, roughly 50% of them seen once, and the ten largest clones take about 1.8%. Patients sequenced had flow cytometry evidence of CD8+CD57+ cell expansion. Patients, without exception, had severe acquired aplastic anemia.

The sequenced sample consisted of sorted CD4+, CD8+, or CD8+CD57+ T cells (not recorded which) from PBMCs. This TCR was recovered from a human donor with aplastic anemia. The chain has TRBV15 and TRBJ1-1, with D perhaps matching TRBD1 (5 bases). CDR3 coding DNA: TGTGCCACCAGCAGAGATGGGGCAGAAGCTTTCTTT. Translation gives CATSRDGAEAFF.